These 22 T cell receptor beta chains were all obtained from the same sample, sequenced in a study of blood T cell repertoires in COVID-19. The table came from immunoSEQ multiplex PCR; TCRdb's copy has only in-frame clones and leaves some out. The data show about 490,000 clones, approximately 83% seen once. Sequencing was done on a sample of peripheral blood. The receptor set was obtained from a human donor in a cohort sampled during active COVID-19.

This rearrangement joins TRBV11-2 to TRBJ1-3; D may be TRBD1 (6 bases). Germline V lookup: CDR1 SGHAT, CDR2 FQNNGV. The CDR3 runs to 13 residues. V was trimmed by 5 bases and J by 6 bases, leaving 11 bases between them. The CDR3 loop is CASSPGHPNTIYF. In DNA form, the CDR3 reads TGTGCCAGCAGCCCGGGACATCCAAACACCATATATTTT. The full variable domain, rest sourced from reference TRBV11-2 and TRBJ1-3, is EAGVAQSPRYKIIEKRQSVAFWCNPISGHATLYWYQQILGQGPKLLIQFQNNGVVDDSQLPKDRFSAERLKGVDSTLKIQPAKLEDSAVYLCASSPGHPNTIYFGEGSWLTVV.

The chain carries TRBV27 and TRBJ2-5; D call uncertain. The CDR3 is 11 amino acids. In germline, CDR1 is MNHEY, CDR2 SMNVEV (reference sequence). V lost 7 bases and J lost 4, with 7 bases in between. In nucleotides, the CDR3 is TGTGCCAGCACTGTTTCAGAGACCCAGTACTTC. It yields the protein CASTVSETQYF.

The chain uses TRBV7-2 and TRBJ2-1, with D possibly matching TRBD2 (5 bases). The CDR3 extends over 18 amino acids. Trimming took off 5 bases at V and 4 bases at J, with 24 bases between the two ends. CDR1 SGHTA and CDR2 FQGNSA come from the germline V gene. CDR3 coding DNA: TGTGCCAGCAGCGAATCAAGACTACCGGTCTATGTTTACAATGAGCAGTTCTTC. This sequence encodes CASSESRLPVYVYNEQFF.

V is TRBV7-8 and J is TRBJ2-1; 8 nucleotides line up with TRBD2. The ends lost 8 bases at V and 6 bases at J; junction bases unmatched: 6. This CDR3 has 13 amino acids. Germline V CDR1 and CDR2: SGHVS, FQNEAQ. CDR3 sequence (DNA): TGTGCCAGCCGGGTTAGCGGGATCAATGAGCAGTTCTTC. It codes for CASRVSGINEQFF.

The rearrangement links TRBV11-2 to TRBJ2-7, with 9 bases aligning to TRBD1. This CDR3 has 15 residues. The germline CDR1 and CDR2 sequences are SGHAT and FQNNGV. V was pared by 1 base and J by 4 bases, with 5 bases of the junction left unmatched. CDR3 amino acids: CASSLGTGGIYEQYF. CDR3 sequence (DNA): TGTGCCAGCAGCTTAGGTACAGGGGGCATTTACGAGCAGTACTTC.

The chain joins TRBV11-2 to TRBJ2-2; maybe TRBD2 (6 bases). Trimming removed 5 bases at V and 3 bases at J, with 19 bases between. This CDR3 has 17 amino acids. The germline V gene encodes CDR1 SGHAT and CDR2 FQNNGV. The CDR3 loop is CASSPLSGAKYTGELFF. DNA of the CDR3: TGTGCCAGCAGCCCCCTCTCGGGAGCTAAGTACACCGGGGAGCTGTTTTTT.

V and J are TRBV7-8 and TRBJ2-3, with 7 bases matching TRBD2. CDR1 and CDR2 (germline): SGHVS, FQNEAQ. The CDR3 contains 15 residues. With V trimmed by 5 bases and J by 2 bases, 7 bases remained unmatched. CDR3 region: CASSVRDYSTDTQYF. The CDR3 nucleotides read TGTGCCAGCAGCGTCAGGGACTACTCCACAGATACGCAGTATTTT.

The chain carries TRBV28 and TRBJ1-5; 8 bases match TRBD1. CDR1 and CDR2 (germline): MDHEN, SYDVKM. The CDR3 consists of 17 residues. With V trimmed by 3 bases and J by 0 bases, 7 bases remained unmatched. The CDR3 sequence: CASSFRTGRNSNQPQHF. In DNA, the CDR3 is TGTGCCAGCAGTTTTCGGACAGGGAGGAATAGCAATCAGCCCCAGCATTTT.

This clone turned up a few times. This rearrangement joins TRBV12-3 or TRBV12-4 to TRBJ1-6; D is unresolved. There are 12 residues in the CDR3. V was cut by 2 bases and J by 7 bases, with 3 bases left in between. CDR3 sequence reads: CASSLSNSPLHF. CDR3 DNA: TGTGCCAGCAGTTTAAGCAATTCACCCCTCCACTTT.

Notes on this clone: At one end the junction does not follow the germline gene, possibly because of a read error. CDR3 in DNA: TGTCCCAGCAGTGAACCGGGGGCGGGGGTAGCTTTCTTT. This translates into CPSSEPGAGVAFF. The rearrangement joins TRBV9 to TRBJ1-1; TRBD1 might be the D (6 bases). Germline lookup yields CDR1 SGDLS and CDR2 YYNGEE. There are 13 residues in the CDR3. The full variable domain, completed using reference TRBV9 and TRBJ1-1, is DSGVTQTPKHLITATGQRVTLRCSPRSGDLSVYWYQQSLDQGLQFLIQYYNGEERAKGNILERFSAQQFPDLHSELNLSSLELGDSALYFCPSSEPGAGVAFFGQGTRLTVV.

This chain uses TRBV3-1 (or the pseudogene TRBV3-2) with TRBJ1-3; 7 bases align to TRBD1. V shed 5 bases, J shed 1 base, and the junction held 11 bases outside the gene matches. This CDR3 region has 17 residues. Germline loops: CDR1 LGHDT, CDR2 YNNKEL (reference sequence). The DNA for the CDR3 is TGTGCCAGCAGCTTGATAATAACAGGGGTATCTGGAAACACCATATATTTT. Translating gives CASSLIITGVSGNTIYF.

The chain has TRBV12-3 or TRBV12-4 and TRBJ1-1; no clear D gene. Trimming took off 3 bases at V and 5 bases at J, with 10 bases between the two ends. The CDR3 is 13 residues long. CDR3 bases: TGTGCCAGCAGTTTTTTATCCGGGACTGAAGCTTTCTTT. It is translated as CASSFLSGTEAFF.

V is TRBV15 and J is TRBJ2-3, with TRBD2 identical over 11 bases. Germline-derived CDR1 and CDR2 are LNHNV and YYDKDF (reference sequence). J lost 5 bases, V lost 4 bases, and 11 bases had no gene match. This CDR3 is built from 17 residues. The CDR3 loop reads CATSMNIAGGPVDTQYF. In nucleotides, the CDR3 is TGTGCCACCAGCATGAACATAGCGGGAGGGCCGGTAGATACGCAGTATTTT.

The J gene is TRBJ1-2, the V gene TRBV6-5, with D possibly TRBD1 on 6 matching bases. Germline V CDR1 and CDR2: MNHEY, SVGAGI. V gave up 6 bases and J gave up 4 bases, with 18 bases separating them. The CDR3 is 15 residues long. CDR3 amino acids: CASSPGGRGSYGYTF. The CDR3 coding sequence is TGTGCCAGCAGCCCGGGGGGCAGGGGTTCCTATGGCTACACCTTC.

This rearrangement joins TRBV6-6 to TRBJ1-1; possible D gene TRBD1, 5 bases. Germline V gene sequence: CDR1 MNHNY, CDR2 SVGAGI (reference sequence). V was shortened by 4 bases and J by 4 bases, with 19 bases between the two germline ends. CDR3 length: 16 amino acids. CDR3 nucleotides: TGTGCCAGCAGTTCCTACAATAGTGGGGCAGGCACTGAAGCTTTCTTT. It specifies CASSSYNSGAGTEAFF.

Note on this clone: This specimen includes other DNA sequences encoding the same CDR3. The CDR3 sequence is CSASLAGETQYF. The CDR3, as DNA: TGCAGTGCTAGTTTGGCGGGAGAGACCCAGTACTTC. The chain links TRBV20-1 to TRBJ2-5; the D gene is possibly TRBD2 (5 bases). The germline V and J ends were trimmed by 3 bases and 4 bases, with 9 bases remaining between them. Germline CDR1 and CDR2: DFQATT and SNEGSKA (reference sequence). This CDR3 is 12 amino acids long.

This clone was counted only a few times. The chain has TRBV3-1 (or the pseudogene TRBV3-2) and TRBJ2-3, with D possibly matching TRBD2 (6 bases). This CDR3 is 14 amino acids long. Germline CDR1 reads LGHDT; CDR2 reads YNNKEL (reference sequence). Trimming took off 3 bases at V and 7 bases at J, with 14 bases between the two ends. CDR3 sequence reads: CASSQGGTAYTQYF. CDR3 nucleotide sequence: TGTGCCAGCAGCCAGGGTGGGACTGCCTATACGCAGTATTTT.

The CDR3, as DNA: TGTGCCAGTAGTATTAACGGACAGGGGGCTGGTGGCTACACCTTC. The encoded protein is CASSINGQGAGGYTF. This chain joins TRBV19 and TRBJ1-2, with TRBD1 matching over 11 bases. This CDR3 region has 15 residues. Germline loops: CDR1 LNHDA, CDR2 SQIVND (reference sequence). V dropped 3 bases and J dropped 7; count of bases not matched to a gene: 7.

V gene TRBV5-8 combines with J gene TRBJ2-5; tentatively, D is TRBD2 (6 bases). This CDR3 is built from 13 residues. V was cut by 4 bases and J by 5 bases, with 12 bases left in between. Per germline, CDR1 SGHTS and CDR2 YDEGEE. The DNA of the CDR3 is TGTGCCAGCAGCCTTCTAGCGTTGGAGACCCAGTACTTC. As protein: CASSLLALETQYF.

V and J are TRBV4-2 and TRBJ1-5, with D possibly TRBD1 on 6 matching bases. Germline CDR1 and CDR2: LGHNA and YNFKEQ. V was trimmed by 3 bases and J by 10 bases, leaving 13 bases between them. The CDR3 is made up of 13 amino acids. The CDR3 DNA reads TGTGCCAGCAGCCAGGGCAGGGGCAGCCCCCAGCATTTT. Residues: CASSQGRGSPQHF.

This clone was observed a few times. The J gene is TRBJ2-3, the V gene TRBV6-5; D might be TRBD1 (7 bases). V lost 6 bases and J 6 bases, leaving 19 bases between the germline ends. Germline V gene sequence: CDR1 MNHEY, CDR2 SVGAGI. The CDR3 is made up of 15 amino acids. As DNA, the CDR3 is TGTGCCAGCAGGGAGGGGAGAGGGGGCCGGGATACGCAGTATTTT. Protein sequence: CASREGRGGRDTQYF.

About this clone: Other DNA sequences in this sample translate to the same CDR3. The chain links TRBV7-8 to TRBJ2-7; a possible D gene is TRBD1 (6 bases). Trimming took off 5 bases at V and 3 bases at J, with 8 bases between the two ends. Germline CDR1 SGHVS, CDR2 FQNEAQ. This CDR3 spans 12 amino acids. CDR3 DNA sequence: TGTGCCAGCAGCCAGACAGGCTACGAGCAGTACTTC. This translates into CASSQTGYEQYF.